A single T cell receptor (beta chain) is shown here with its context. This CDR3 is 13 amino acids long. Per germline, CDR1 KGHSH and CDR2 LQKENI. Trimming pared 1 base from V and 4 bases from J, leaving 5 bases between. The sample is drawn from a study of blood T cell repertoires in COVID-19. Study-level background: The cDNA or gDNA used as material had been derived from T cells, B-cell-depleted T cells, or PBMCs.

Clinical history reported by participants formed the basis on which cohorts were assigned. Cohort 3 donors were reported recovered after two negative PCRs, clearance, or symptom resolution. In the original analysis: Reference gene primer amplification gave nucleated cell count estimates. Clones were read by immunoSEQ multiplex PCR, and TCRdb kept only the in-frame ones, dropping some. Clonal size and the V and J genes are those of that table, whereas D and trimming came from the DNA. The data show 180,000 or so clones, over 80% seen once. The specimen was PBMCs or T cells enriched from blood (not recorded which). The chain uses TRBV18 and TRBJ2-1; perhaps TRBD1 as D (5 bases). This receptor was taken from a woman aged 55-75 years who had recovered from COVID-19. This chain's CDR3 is CASSPQGYNEQFF. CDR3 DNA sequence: TGTGCCAGCTCACCACAGGGGTACAATGAGCAGTTCTTC.